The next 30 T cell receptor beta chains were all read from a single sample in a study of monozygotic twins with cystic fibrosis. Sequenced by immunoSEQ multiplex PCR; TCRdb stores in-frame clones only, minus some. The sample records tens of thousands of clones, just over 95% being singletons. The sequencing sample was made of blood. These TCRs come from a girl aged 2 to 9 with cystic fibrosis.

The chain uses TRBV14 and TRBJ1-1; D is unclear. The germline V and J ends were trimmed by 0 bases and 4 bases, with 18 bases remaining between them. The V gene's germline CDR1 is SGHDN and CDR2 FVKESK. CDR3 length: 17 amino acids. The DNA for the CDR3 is TGTGCCAGCAGCCAAGATAGCGGGCCCAGTCGGGGCACTGAAGCTTTCTTT. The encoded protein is CASSQDSGPSRGTEAFF.

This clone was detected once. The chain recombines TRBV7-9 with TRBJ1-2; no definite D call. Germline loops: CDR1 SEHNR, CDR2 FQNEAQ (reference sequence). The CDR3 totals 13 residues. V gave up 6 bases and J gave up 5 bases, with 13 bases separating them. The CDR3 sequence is CASSLSGWYGYTF. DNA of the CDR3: TGTGCCAGCAGTCTATCGGGCTGGTATGGCTACACCTTC.

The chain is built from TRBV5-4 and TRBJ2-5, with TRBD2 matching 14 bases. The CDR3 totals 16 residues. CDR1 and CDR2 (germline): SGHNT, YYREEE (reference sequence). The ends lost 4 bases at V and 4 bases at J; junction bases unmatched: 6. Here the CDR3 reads CASSPGLAGEGETQYF. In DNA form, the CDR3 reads TGTGCCAGCAGCCCGGGACTAGCGGGAGAGGGAGAGACCCAGTACTTC. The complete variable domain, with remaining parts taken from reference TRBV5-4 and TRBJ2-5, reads ETGVTQSPTHLIKTRGQQVTLRCSSQSGHNTVSWYQQALGQGPQFIFQYYREEENGRGNFPPRFSGLQFPNYSSELNVNALELDDSALYLCASSPGLAGEGETQYFGPGTRLLVL.

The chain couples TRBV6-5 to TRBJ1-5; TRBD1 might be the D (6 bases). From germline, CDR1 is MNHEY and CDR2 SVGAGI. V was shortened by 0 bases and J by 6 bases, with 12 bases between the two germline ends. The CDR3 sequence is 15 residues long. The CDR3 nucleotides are TGTGCCAGCAGTTACTCGTCCAGGGGTGGTCAGCCCCAGCATTTT. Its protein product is CASSYSSRGGQPQHF.

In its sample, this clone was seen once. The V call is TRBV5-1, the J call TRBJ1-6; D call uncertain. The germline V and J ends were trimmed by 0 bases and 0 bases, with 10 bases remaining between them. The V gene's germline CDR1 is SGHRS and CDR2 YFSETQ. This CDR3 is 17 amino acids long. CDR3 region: CASSLGDWSSYNSPLHF. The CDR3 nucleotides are TGCGCCAGCAGCTTGGGCGACTGGAGCTCCTATAATTCACCCCTCCACTTT.

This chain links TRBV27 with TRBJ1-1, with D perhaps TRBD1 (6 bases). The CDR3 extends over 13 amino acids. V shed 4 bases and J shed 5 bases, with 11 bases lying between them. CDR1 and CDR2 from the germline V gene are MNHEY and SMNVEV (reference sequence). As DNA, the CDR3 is TGTGCCAGCAGTTCCCCTCAGGGGACTGAAGCTTTCTTT. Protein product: CASSSPQGTEAFF.

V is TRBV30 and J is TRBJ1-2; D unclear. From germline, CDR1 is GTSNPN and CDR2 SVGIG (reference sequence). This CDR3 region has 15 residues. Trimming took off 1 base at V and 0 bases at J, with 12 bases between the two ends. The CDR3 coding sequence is TGTGCCTGGAGTGAGGTAGTCCAGACTAACTATGGCTACACCTTC. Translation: CAWSEVVQTNYGYTF.

CDR3: CASSLKGHEQFF. The CDR3 nucleotides are TGTGCCAGCAGCCTTAAGGGCCATGAGCAGTTCTTC. V is TRBV27 and J is TRBJ2-1; D not resolved. CDR1 MNHEY and CDR2 SMNVEV come from the germline V gene (reference sequence). The CDR3 spans 12 residues. Trimming pared 6 bases from V and 8 bases from J, leaving 11 bases between.

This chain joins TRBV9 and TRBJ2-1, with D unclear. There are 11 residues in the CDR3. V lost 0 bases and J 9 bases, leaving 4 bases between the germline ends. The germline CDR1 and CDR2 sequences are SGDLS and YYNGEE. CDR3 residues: CASSVGREQFF. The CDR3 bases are TGTGCCAGCAGCGTAGGGCGTGAGCAGTTCTTC. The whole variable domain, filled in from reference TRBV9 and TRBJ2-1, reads DSGVTQTPKHLITATGQRVTLRCSPRSGDLSVYWYQQSLDQGLQFLIQYYNGEERAKGNILERFSAQQFPDLHSELNLSSLELGDSALYFCASSVGREQFFGPGTRLTVL.

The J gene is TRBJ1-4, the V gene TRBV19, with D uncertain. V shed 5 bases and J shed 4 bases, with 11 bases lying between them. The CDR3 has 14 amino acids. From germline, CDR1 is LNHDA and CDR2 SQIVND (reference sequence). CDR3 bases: TGTGCCAGTAGTTACGGACGGATTAATGAAAAACTGTTTTTT. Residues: CASSYGRINEKLFF.

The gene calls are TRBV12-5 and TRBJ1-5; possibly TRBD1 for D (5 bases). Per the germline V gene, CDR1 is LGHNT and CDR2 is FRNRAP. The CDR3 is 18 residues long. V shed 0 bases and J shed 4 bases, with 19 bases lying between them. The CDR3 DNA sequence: TGTGCTAGTGGTTTGGTACCTCTCGGGACGGGCGAAAATCAGCCCCAGCATTTT. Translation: CASGLVPLGTGENQPQHF.

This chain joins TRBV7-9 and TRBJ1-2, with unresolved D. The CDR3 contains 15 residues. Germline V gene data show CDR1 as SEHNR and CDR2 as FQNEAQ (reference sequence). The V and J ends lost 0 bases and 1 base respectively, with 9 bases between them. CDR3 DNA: TGTGCCAGCAGCTTAGCAGGGATCCATAACTATGGCTACACCTTC. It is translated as CASSLAGIHNYGYTF.

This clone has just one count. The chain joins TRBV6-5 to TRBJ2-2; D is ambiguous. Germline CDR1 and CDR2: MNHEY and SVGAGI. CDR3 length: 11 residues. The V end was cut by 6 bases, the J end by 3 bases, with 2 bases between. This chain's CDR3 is CASRHTGELFF. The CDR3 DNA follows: TGTGCCAGCAGACACACCGGGGAGCTGTTTTTT.

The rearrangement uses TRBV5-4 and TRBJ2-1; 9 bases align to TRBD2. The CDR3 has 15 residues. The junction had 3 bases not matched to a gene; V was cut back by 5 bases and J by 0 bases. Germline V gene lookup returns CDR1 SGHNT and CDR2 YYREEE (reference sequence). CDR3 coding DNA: TGTGCCAGCAGGAGCGGGGGGAGCTCCTACAATGAGCAGTTCTTC. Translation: CASRSGGSSYNEQFF.

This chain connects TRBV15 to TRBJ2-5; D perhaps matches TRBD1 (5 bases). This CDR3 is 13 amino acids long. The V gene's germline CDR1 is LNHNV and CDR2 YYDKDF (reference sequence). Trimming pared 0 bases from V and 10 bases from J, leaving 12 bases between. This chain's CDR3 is CATSRDQGGIQYF. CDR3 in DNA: TGTGCCACCAGCAGAGATCAGGGTGGGATCCAGTACTTC.

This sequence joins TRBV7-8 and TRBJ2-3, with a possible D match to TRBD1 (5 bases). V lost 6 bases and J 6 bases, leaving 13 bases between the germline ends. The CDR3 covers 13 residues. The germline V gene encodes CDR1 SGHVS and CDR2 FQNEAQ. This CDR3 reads CASSWGATDTQYF. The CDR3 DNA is TGTGCCAGCAGTTGGGGCGCCACGGATACGCAGTATTTT.

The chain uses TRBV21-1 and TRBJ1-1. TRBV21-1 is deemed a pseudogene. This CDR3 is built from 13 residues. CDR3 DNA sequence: TGTGCCAGCGCCCGACGGTTGAACACTGAAGCTTTCTTT. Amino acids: CASARRLNTEAFF.

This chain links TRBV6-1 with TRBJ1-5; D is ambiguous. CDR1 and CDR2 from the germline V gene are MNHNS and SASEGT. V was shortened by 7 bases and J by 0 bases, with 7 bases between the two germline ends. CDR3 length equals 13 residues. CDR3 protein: CASKMDSNQPQHF. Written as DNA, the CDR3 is TGTGCCAGCAAGATGGATAGCAATCAGCCCCAGCATTTT.

This CDR3 is CASRAGPKGYTF. The CDR3 DNA reads TGCGCCAGCAGGGCAGGGCCAAAAGGCTACACCTTC. The chain has TRBV5-1 and TRBJ1-2, with a possible D match to TRBD1 (5 bases). The V end lost 5 bases, the J end lost 8 bases, and 13 bases lay between the germline ends. The CDR3 is 12 amino acids. Germline lookup yields CDR1 SGHRS and CDR2 YFSETQ.

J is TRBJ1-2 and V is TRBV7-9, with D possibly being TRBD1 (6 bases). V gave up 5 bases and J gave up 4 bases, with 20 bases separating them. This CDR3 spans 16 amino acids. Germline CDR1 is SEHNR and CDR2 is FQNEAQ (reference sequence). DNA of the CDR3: TGTGCCAGCAGCCCTCAAAACTACAGGGAAGGCTATGGCTACACCTTC. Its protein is CASSPQNYREGYGYTF.

CDR3 amino acids: CASRSSNQPQHF. The CDR3 coding sequence is TGTGCCAGCAGAAGTAGCAATCAGCCCCAGCATTTT. The V and J genes are TRBV6-1 and TRBJ1-5, with unresolved D. With 6 bases removed from V and 0 bases from J, the gap between germline ends came to 3 bases. The CDR3 spans 12 residues. Germline-derived CDR1 and CDR2 are MNHNS and SASEGT.

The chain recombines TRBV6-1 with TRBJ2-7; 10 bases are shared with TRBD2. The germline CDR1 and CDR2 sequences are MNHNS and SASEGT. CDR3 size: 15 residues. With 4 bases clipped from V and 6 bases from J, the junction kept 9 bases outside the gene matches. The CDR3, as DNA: TGTGCCAGCAGTGGCCTAAGCGGGAGGGCCTCCGAGCAGTACTTC. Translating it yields CASSGLSGRASEQYF.

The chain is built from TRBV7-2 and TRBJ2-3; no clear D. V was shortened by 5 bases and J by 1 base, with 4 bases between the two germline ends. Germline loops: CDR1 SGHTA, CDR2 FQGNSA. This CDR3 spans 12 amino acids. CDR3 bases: TGTGCCAGCAGCCACCGCACAGATACGCAGTATTTT. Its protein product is CASSHRTDTQYF.

CDR3 amino acids: CASSELGGSLYNEQFF. For the CDR3, the DNA is TGTGCCAGCAGTGAACTGGGAGGCTCGCTCTACAATGAGCAGTTCTTC. V and J are TRBV6-1 and TRBJ2-1; D is perhaps TRBD2 (6 bases). This CDR3 has 16 residues. Trimming shortened V by 2 bases and J by 3 bases, and 14 bases separated the two germline ends. Germline V gene sequence: CDR1 MNHNS, CDR2 SASEGT.

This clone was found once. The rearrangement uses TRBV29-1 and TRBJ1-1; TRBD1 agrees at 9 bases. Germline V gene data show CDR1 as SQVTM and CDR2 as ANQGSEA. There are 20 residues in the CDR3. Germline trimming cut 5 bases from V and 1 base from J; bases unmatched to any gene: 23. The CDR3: CSVPKPSGTGNVRRNTEAFF. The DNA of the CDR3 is TGCAGCGTTCCGAAACCCTCCGGGACAGGGAATGTTCGGAGGAACACTGAAGCTTTCTTT.

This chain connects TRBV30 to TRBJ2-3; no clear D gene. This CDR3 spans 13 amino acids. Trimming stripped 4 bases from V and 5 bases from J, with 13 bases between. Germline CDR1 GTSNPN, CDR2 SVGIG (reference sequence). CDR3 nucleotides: TGTGCCTGGACCCGTGGAACGGAAGATACGCAGTATTTT. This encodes CAWTRGTEDTQYF.

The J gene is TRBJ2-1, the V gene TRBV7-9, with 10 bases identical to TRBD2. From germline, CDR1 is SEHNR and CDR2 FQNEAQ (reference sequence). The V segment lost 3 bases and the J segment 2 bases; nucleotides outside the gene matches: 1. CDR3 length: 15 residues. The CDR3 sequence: CASSFLAGAYNEQFF. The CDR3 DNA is TGTGCCAGCAGCTTCCTAGCGGGGGCCTACAATGAGCAGTTCTTC.

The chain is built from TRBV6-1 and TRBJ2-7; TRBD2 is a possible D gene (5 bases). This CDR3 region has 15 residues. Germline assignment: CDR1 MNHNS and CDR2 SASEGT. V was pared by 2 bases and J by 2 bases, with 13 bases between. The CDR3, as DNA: TGTGCCAGCAGTGAAAGCGGTACGCTTACCTACGAGCAGTACTTC. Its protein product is CASSESGTLTYEQYF.

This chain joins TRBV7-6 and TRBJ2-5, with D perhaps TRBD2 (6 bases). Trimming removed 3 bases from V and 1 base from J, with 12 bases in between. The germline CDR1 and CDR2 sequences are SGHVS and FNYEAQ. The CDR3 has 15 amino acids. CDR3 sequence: CASSFSTGLQETQYF. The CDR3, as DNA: TGTGCCAGCAGCTTCTCGACGGGACTCCAAGAGACCCAGTACTTC.

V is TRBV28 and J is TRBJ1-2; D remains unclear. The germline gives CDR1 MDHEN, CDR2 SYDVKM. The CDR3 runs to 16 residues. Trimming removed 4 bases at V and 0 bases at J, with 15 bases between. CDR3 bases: TGTGCCAGCAGTTCCCTCCCGGCGATCCCTAACTATGGCTACACCTTC. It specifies CASSSLPAIPNYGYTF.